The 27 T cell receptor beta chains below all came from one sample that was sequenced in a study of liver allograft versus peripheral blood T cells. Background on the study: Within transplanted livers, the T cell receptor repertoires were examined and compared against the repertoires present in the peripheral blood of liver transplant recipients.

TCRdb re-derived calls from the reads in MiXCR, one entry per CDR3 protein. The table has approximately 16,000 distinct CDR3 sequences, around a fifth seen once. These receptor sequences come from a human patient who had a liver transplant. Some T cells may be provided by the graft donor.

This clonotype was counted only a few times. CDR3 bases: TGTGCCAGCAGCTGGACAGGCACTGAAGCTTTCTTT. Protein: CASSWTGTEAFF. The genes are TRBV7-9 and TRBJ1-1, with 7 bases matching TRBD1. In germline, CDR1 is SEHNR, CDR2 FQNEAQ (reference sequence). Trimming at V came to 4 bases and at J to 4 bases, leaving 0 bases not matched to a gene. CDR3 length equals 12 residues.

By proportion, this clonotype is medium-sized (0.01 to 0.1%). This sequence joins TRBV18 and TRBJ1-2; no clear D. Per the germline V gene, CDR1 is KGHSH and CDR2 is LQKENI. The V end lost 1 base, the J end lost 4 bases, and 7 bases lay between the germline ends. The CDR3 is made up of 13 amino acids. The CDR3 nucleotides read TGTGCCAGCTCACCACAGGGAACCTATGGCTACACCTTC. It yields the protein CASSPQGTYGYTF.

The chain recombines TRBV28 with TRBJ1-2; tentative D call: TRBD1 (5 bases). CDR1 is MDHEN and CDR2 is SYDVKM in the germline V gene. CDR3 size: 13 residues. The V end lost 6 bases, the J end lost 8 bases, and 16 bases lay between the germline ends. The CDR3 DNA sequence: TGTGCCAGCAGCAGGAGCGGGGACTCAGGCTACACCTTC. Encoded protein: CASSRSGDSGYTF.

This clonotype was seen at least ten times. The rearrangement joins TRBV18 to TRBJ2-7; 9 bases line up with TRBD1. Germline CDR1 reads KGHSH; CDR2 reads LQKENI. V lost 1 base to trimming and J lost 5 bases; unmatched junction nucleotides: 6. The CDR3 is made up of 15 amino acids. As DNA, the CDR3 is TGTGCCAGCTCACCACAAGCAGGACAGGGGAACGAGCAGTACTTC. Its protein product is CASSPQAGQGNEQYF.

This clonotype is medium-sized in the sample. V and J are TRBV24-1 and TRBJ2-2; D possibly corresponds to TRBD2 (5 bases). The germline V gene encodes CDR1 KGHDR and CDR2 SFDVKD. V shed 2 bases and J shed 2 bases, with 11 bases lying between them. The CDR3 length is 16 residues. This chain's CDR3 is CATSDYGVNNTGELFF. CDR3 bases: TGTGCCACCAGTGATTACGGGGTTAACAACACCGGGGAGCTGTTTTTT.

This clonotype has ten or more counts. This CDR3 is CSVGSGTEQYF. The CDR3 DNA reads TGCAGCGTTGGGTCTGGGACGGAGCAGTACTTC. J is TRBJ2-7 and V is TRBV29-1; D assignment may be TRBD1 or TRBD2 (5 bases each). Trimming pared 4 bases from V and 7 bases from J, leaving 11 bases between. Germline V CDR1 and CDR2: SQVTM, ANQGSEA. CDR3 length equals 11 residues.

This clonotype was detected many times. V gene TRBV19 combines with J gene TRBJ1-2, with 9 nucleotides matching TRBD1. CDR3 length equals 14 residues. Germline V gene data show CDR1 as LNHDA and CDR2 as SQIVND (reference sequence). The V gene end was trimmed by 3 bases and the J gene end by 2 bases; junction bases not matched to a gene: 1. The CDR3 spells CASSMTGGNYGYTF. CDR3 nucleotides: TGTGCCAGTAGTATGACAGGGGGGAACTATGGCTACACCTTC.

The chain carries TRBV9 and TRBJ1-2; D remains ambiguous. V was clipped by 4 bases and J by 9 bases, with 22 bases between them. The CDR3 is 15 residues long. The germline gives CDR1 SGDLS, CDR2 YYNGEE. Written as DNA, the CDR3 is TGTGCCAGCAGCTCCAACCCCCGGCGCGGTTTCAGCTACACCTTC. Translating it yields CASSSNPRRGFSYTF.

The gene calls are TRBV20-1 and TRBJ2-2; 10 positions agree with TRBD2. This CDR3 has 14 amino acids. The germline V gene has CDR1 DFQATT and CDR2 SNEGSKA (reference sequence). Trimming at V came to 4 bases and at J to 5 bases, leaving 4 bases not matched to a gene. The CDR3 reads CSATSGGATGELFF. DNA of the CDR3: TGCAGTGCTACTAGCGGGGGTGCGACCGGGGAGCTGTTTTTT.

The table lists this clonotype with a few counts. V is TRBV11-2 and J is TRBJ2-5; 7 nucleotides line up with TRBD1. From germline, CDR1 is SGHAT and CDR2 FQNNGV. Trimming at V came to 6 bases and at J to 5 bases, leaving 0 bases not matched to a gene. CDR3 size: 11 residues. CDR3 nucleotide sequence: TGTGCCAGCAGACAGGGGGAGACCCAGTACTTC. Amino acids: CASRQGETQYF.

The V call is TRBV19, the J call TRBJ1-4, with D possibly TRBD1 on 5 matching bases. CDR3 length: 17 residues. The V gene lost 4 bases and the J gene lost 5 bases, with 20 bases spanning the gap. Germline V lookup: CDR1 LNHDA, CDR2 SQIVND (reference sequence). In DNA, the CDR3 is TGTGCCAGTAGTAAAAGGGACGTTCTGGGGCTCAATGAAAAACTGTTTTTT. It encodes CASSKRDVLGLNEKLFF.

This chain links TRBV5-4 with TRBJ2-5, with 9 bases matching TRBD2. The germline V gene has CDR1 SGHNT and CDR2 YYREEE (reference sequence). This CDR3 spans 14 amino acids. V trimming: 3 bases; J trimming: 3 bases; junction bases outside the gene matches: 3. The CDR3 coding sequence is TGTGCCAGCAGCTGGACTAGCGCAAAAGAGACCCAGTACTTC. Protein: CASSWTSAKETQYF.

The chain joins TRBV15 to TRBJ2-3, with a tentative D call TRBD2 (7 bases). Germline-derived CDR1 and CDR2 are LNHNV and YYDKDF (reference sequence). There are 18 residues in the CDR3. Trimming pared 0 bases from V and 6 bases from J, leaving 22 bases between. The CDR3 DNA reads as TGTGCCACCAGCAGAGAGGGTGGGGGGGCGGTGGCCGCGGATACGCAGTATTTT. Encoded protein: CATSREGGGAVAADTQYF.

The rearrangement joins TRBV28 to TRBJ1-5; D unresolved. V was shortened by 5 bases and J by 4 bases, with 12 bases between the two germline ends. The CDR3 extends over 14 amino acids. Per germline, CDR1 MDHEN and CDR2 SYDVKM. CDR3 DNA sequence: TGTGCCAGCAGTCCCCGATCCCTAAATCAGCCCCAGCATTTT. This sequence encodes CASSPRSLNQPQHF.

This clonotype was seen repeatedly, ten times or more. The gene calls are TRBV27 and TRBJ1-4; TRBD1 is a possible D gene (5 bases). V was clipped by 6 bases and J by 0 bases, with 11 bases between them. CDR3 length equals 15 residues. The germline V gene encodes CDR1 MNHEY and CDR2 SMNVEV (reference sequence). The CDR3 nucleotides are TGTGCCAGCAGGTACGGGGGTGCAACTAATGAAAAACTGTTTTTT. Translating gives CASRYGGATNEKLFF.

The rearrangement joins TRBV29-1 to TRBJ2-7; D call uncertain. The CDR3 sequence is 12 residues long. V was pared by 5 bases and J by 0 bases, with 8 bases between. Germline assignment: CDR1 SQVTM and CDR2 ANQGSEA. The CDR3 spells CSVSGFSYEQYF. In nucleotides, the CDR3 is TGCAGCGTTTCCGGGTTCTCCTACGAGCAGTACTTC.

The chain is built from TRBV7-2 and TRBJ1-4; D may be TRBD1 (6 bases). The germline V gene encodes CDR1 SGHTA and CDR2 FQGNSA. The CDR3 has 15 amino acids. With 2 bases removed from V and 7 bases from J, the gap between germline ends came to 14 bases. CDR3 loop: CASSLFDGGREKLFF. DNA for the CDR3: TGTGCCAGCAGCTTATTTGACGGGGGCCGTGAAAAACTGTTTTTT.

In this sample, this clonotype turned up a few times. V gene TRBV28 combines with J gene TRBJ2-1; D remains unclear. Trimming stripped 6 bases from V and 2 bases from J, with 11 bases between. This CDR3 is 14 amino acids long. Germline CDR1 MDHEN, CDR2 SYDVKM. The chain's CDR3 is CASRPRTPYNEQFF. The CDR3 DNA follows: TGTGCCAGCAGACCTAGAACACCCTACAATGAGCAGTTCTTC.

Judged by abundance, this clonotype is medium-sized. This chain joins TRBV6-5 and TRBJ1-6, with 8 positions matching TRBD1. The germline V gene encodes CDR1 MNHEY and CDR2 SVGAGI. This CDR3 region has 13 residues. V gave up 9 bases and J gave up 7 bases; unmatched junction bases: 5. The CDR3 loop is CASWAGGNSPLHF. CDR3 nucleotides: TGTGCCAGTTGGGCAGGGGGCAATTCACCCCTCCACTTT.

This clonotype was counted many times. This rearrangement joins TRBV5-4 to TRBJ2-7; no definite D call. The CDR3 runs to 14 residues. The germline V and J ends were trimmed by 5 bases and 3 bases, with 15 bases remaining between them. CDR1 is SGHNT, CDR2 YYREEE, per germline (reference sequence). CDR3 loop: CASSLGTDGYEQYF. The CDR3 DNA sequence: TGTGCCAGCAGTCTCGGAACGGACGGCTACGAGCAGTACTTC.

The sample holds a few counts of this clonotype. This chain connects TRBV28 to TRBJ1-1; no clear D gene. Trimming removed 6 bases at V and 7 bases at J, with 21 bases between. The CDR3 runs to 15 residues. Germline values: CDR1 MDHEN, CDR2 SYDVKM. This CDR3 is CASRYTGSGSREAFF. CDR3 nucleotides: TGTGCCAGCAGATATACCGGGAGCGGCTCCCGTGAAGCTTTCTTT. The full variable domain, its missing parts supplied by reference TRBV28 and TRBJ1-1, is DVKVTQSSRYLVKRTGEKVFLECVQDMDHENMFWYRQDPGLGLRLIYFSYDVKMKEKGDIPEGYSVSREKKERFSLILESASTNQTSMYLCASRYTGSGSREAFFGQGTRLTVV.

This chain uses TRBV14 with TRBJ1-4; TRBD1 aligns across 10 bases. This CDR3 comprises 13 residues. Trimming took 8 bases from V and 8 from J; bases not matched to a gene: 5. Germline assignment: CDR1 SGHDN and CDR2 FVKESK. The CDR3, as DNA: TGTGCCAGCGCCGGGACAGGGGAAGAAAAACTGTTTTTT. This encodes CASAGTGEEKLFF. Combining the CDR3 with reference TRBV14 and TRBJ1-4 gives the whole variable domain EAGVTQFPSHSVIEKGQTVTLRCDPISGHDNLYWYRRVMGKEIKFLLHFVKESKQDESGMPNNRFLAERTGGTYSTLKVQPAELEDSGVYFCASAGTGEEKLFFGSGTQLSVL.

The chain has TRBV27 and TRBJ2-5, with 7 bases aligning to TRBD2. With 7 bases clipped from V and 9 bases from J, the junction kept 8 bases outside the gene matches. CDR1 and CDR2 (germline): MNHEY, SMNVEV (reference sequence). CDR3 size: 12 residues. DNA for the CDR3: TGTGCCAGCATGACTAGCCTTGGGGCCCAGTACTTC. This gives the protein CASMTSLGAQYF.

This chain joins TRBV28 and TRBJ1-2, with 8 bases fitting TRBD1. CDR3 length equals 13 residues. Germline-derived CDR1 and CDR2 are MDHEN and SYDVKM. The junction had 6 bases not matched to a gene; V was cut back by 6 bases and J by 6 bases. The CDR3 reads CASRKTGGDGYTF. CDR3 coding DNA: TGTGCCAGCAGGAAAACAGGGGGAGATGGCTACACCTTC.

This clonotype is categorized as medium-sized. The chain couples TRBV29-1 to TRBJ2-3; TRBD2 aligns across 10 bases. V was clipped by 6 bases and J by 6 bases; unmatched bases: 12. Germline assignment: CDR1 SQVTM and CDR2 ANQGSEA. The CDR3 totals 15 residues. The CDR3 is CSVGGLARKLDTQYF. For the CDR3, the DNA is TGCAGCGTCGGGGGACTAGCGCGTAAACTCGATACGCAGTATTTT.

V is TRBV20-1 and J is TRBJ2-7; no definite D call. The CDR3 totals 12 residues. The germline V gene encodes CDR1 DFQATT and CDR2 SNEGSKA (reference sequence). V was clipped by 0 bases and J by 7 bases, with 10 bases between them. The CDR3 is CSAREREGEQYF. The DNA of the CDR3 is TGCAGTGCTAGAGAAAGGGAAGGAGAGCAGTACTTC.

DNA for the CDR3: TGTGCCAGCAGCCCCTCATCGAACGACAGGGGCTATGGCTACACCTTC. Translated, it gives CASSPSSNDRGYGYTF. The V call is TRBV5-5, the J call TRBJ1-2; 8 positions match TRBD1. This CDR3 spans 16 amino acids. J was trimmed by 4 bases and V by 4 bases; bases with no gene match: 12. The germline CDR1 and CDR2 sequences are SGHKS and YYEKEE (reference sequence). The full variable domain, completed using reference TRBV5-5 and TRBJ1-2, is DAGVTQSPTHLIKTRGQQVTLRCSPISGHKSVSWYQQVLGQGPQFIFQYYEKEERGRGNFPDRFSARQFPNYSSELNVNALLLGDSALYLCASSPSSNDRGYGYTFGSGTRLTVV.